Below are 17 T cell receptor beta chains sequenced from a single sample in a study of control samples from healthy donors and cancer patients. Profiling relied on immunoSEQ multiplex PCR, and the TCRdb table lists in-frame clones only, not all of them. The data contain some 78,000 clones, roughly 91% of them singletons. Sequencing was carried out using blood. All receptors come from a woman aged 60 to 75 in good health.

This clone has ten or more counts. This chain uses TRBV7-9 with TRBJ2-7; 7 bases match TRBD1. J lost 3 bases, V lost 5 bases, and 4 bases had no gene match. Germline CDR1 and CDR2: SEHNR and FQNEAQ (reference sequence). The CDR3 runs to 13 residues. CDR3 nucleotides: TGTGCCAGCAGCACCTGGGACAGCTACGAGCAGTACTTC. Translating it yields CASSTWDSYEQYF.

The chain couples TRBV7-2 to TRBJ2-4; D unclear. V was shortened by 1 base and J by 8 bases, with 6 bases between the two germline ends. This CDR3 has 12 residues. Germline V gene data show CDR1 as SGHTA and CDR2 as FQGNSA. The CDR3 nucleotides are TGTGCCAGCAGCTTAGGGGCGGACATTCAGTACTTC. Its translation is CASSLGADIQYF.

A single count supports this clone. The V call is TRBV7-9, the J call TRBJ2-1; a weak D match, TRBD1 (6 bases). CDR1 SEHNR and CDR2 FQNEAQ come from the germline V gene (reference sequence). This CDR3 spans 13 amino acids. Deletions cut 6 bases from V and 7 bases from J, with 13 bases between. CDR3 sequence reads: CASRRTALNEQFF. CDR3 DNA: TGTGCCAGCAGGAGGACAGCATTGAATGAGCAGTTCTTC. The variable domain in full, with the rest retrieved from reference TRBV7-9 and TRBJ2-1, is DTGVSQNPRHKITKRGQNVTFRCDPISEHNRLYWYRQTLGQGPEFLTYFQNEAQLEKSRLLSDRFSAERPKGSFSTLEIQRTEQGDSAMYLCASRRTALNEQFFGPGTRLTVL.

On this clone: A read error may be the cause here, since a much bigger clone is one base away. Other nucleotide sequences from this sample produce the same CDR3. The J gene is TRBJ1-2, the V gene TRBV5-5, with 8 bases matching TRBD1. J was trimmed by 3 bases and V by 5 bases; bases with no gene match: 3. Germline CDR1 and CDR2: SGHKS and YYEKEE (reference sequence). CDR3 length: 13 residues. The DNA of the CDR3 is TGTGCCAGCAGTTCGACAGGGGACTATGGCTACACCTTC. Encoded protein: CASSSTGDYGYTF.

The rearrangement links TRBV2 to TRBJ2-7, with 7 bases that match TRBD2. The V segment lost 6 bases and the J segment 10 bases; nucleotides outside the gene matches: 12. Germline V gene sequence: CDR1 SNHLY, CDR2 FYNNEI. The CDR3 is 13 residues long. CDR3 sequence reads: CASRGRLAGEQYF. As DNA, the CDR3 is TGTGCCAGCAGGGGGAGGTTAGCGGGTGAACAGTACTTC.

The chain carries TRBV2 and TRBJ1-1, with 7 nucleotides matching TRBD1. Per the germline V gene, CDR1 is SNHLY and CDR2 is FYNNEI. This CDR3 has 12 amino acids. Germline trimming cut 4 bases from V and 9 bases from J; bases unmatched to any gene: 5. CDR3 protein: CASSAQGEKAFF. DNA of the CDR3: TGTGCCAGCAGTGCTCAGGGGGAAAAAGCTTTCTTT.

The chain joins TRBV20-1 to TRBJ2-3; D ambiguous. The length of the CDR3 is 11 residues. CDR1 DFQATT and CDR2 SNEGSKA come from the germline V gene (reference sequence). V gave up 2 bases and J gave up 3 bases, with 3 bases separating them. The CDR3, as DNA: TGCAGTGCTAGACAGACAGATACGCAGTATTTT. Translating it yields CSARQTDTQYF.

The V and J genes are TRBV7-3 and TRBJ2-1, with 7 positions matching TRBD2. The CDR3 totals 15 residues. Germline trimming cut 3 bases from V and 10 bases from J; bases unmatched to any gene: 12. The germline V gene encodes CDR1 SGHTA and CDR2 FQGTGA. CDR3 amino acids: CASSFGGGGGEEQFF. The CDR3 nucleotides read TGTGCCAGCAGCTTCGGCGGGGGTGGCGGCGAAGAGCAGTTCTTC.

This clone was observed once. The chain recombines TRBV5-1 with TRBJ1-1; TRBD1 aligns across 8 bases. Unmatched junction bases numbered 9, after V lost 7 bases and J lost 4 bases. The CDR3 spans 14 residues. Germline V gene data show CDR1 as SGHRS and CDR2 as YFSETQ. The CDR3 loop reads CASLGQGGGTEAFF. The DNA of the CDR3 is TGCGCCAGCCTTGGACAGGGCGGGGGCACTGAAGCTTTCTTT.

This clone was counted once. The chain carries TRBV11-3 and TRBJ1-1; possible D gene TRBD1, 5 bases. Trimming left V 0 bases short and J 5 bases short, with 10 bases between. Germline CDR1 is SGHNT and CDR2 is YENEEA. The CDR3 is 14 residues long. This CDR3 reads CASSLDLGRTEAFF. The CDR3 DNA sequence: TGTGCCAGCAGCTTAGATTTGGGACGGACTGAAGCTTTCTTT.

The chain recombines TRBV11-1 with TRBJ2-7, with 7 bases identical to TRBD1. Unmatched junction bases numbered 7, after V lost 8 bases and J lost 0 bases. The germline gives CDR1 SGHAT, CDR2 FQDESV (reference sequence). The CDR3 length is 14 residues. CDR3 sequence reads: CASSGTANSYEQYF. DNA of the CDR3: TGTGCCAGCTCCGGGACAGCAAACTCCTACGAGCAGTACTTC.

The chain uses TRBV12-5 and TRBJ2-7, with 7 bases lining up with TRBD1. J lost 0 bases, V lost 0 bases, and 5 bases had no gene match. This CDR3 region has 16 residues. Germline V gene lookup returns CDR1 LGHNT and CDR2 FRNRAP. CDR3 DNA: TGTGCTAGTGGTTTGGTCGTGGGACAGAGCTCCTACGAGCAGTACTTC. Translating it yields CASGLVVGQSSYEQYF. The whole variable domain, filled in from reference TRBV12-5 and TRBJ2-7, reads DARVTQTPRHKVTEMGQEVTMRCQPILGHNTVFWYRQTMMQGLELLAYFRNRAPLDDSGMPKDRFSAEMPDATLATLKIQPSEPRDSAVYFCASGLVVGQSSYEQYFGPGTRLTVT.

This clone was detected only a few times. The chain recombines TRBV28 with TRBJ2-1; 13 positions match TRBD2. The germline gives CDR1 MDHEN, CDR2 SYDVKM. The V gene end was trimmed by 5 bases and the J gene end by 5 bases; junction bases not matched to a gene: 6. The CDR3 extends over 16 amino acids. The CDR3, as DNA: TGTGCCAGCAGTATAGGACTAGCGGGAGTGAACAATGAGCAGTTCTTC. Encoded protein: CASSIGLAGVNNEQFF.

This chain connects TRBV7-2 to TRBJ2-1, with unresolved D. CDR1 and CDR2 (germline): SGHTA, FQGNSA. This CDR3 comprises 14 residues. The V end was cut by 5 bases, the J end by 8 bases, with 16 bases between. The CDR3 spells CASSPWSPRDEQFF. CDR3 coding DNA: TGTGCCAGCAGCCCGTGGTCTCCTAGGGATGAGCAGTTCTTC.

The chain employs TRBV27 and TRBJ1-5; TRBD1 matches 7 bases. The CDR3 is made up of 14 amino acids. Germline V lookup: CDR1 MNHEY, CDR2 SMNVEV (reference sequence). J lost 5 bases, V lost 5 bases, and 6 bases had no gene match. Here the CDR3 reads CASSKTGRDQPQHF. In nucleotides, the CDR3 is TGTGCCAGCAGTAAGACAGGGAGGGATCAGCCCCAGCATTTT.

This chain joins TRBV5-5 and TRBJ2-3, with TRBD1 matching 7 bases. The germline CDR1 and CDR2 sequences are SGHKS and YYEKEE (reference sequence). After removal of 1 base from V and 1 base from J, the junction contained 3 bases not matched to a gene. This CDR3 is 15 amino acids long. The CDR3 bases are TGTGCCAGCAGCTTGTATACAGGGGGCACAGATACGCAGTATTTT. Protein product: CASSLYTGGTDTQYF.

The chain employs TRBV28 and TRBJ2-5; 10 nucleotides match TRBD1. Germline V gene sequence: CDR1 MDHEN, CDR2 SYDVKM. The CDR3 runs 15 residues. The V and J ends lost 6 bases and 5 bases, in that order; junction bases with no gene match: 9. CDR3 region: CASRTWDRGWETQYF. The DNA for the CDR3 is TGTGCCAGCAGAACGTGGGACAGGGGTTGGGAGACCCAGTACTTC. The complete variable domain, with remaining parts taken from reference TRBV28 and TRBJ2-5, reads DVKVTQSSRYLVKRTGEKVFLECVQDMDHENMFWYRQDPGLGLRLIYFSYDVKMKEKGDIPEGYSVSREKKERFSLILESASTNQTSMYLCASRTWDRGWETQYFGPGTRLLVL.